These 3 T cell receptor beta chains share one sample of origin, sequenced in a study of early stage breast cancer tumors. Some clones are missing from TCRdb's copy, which holds only in-frame ones; the method was immunoSEQ multiplex PCR. This table has some 70,000 clones, under 85% appearing once. The material sequenced was blood. The receptors originated from a person in their sixties with breast cancer.

This clone has only a few counts. J is TRBJ1-1 and V is TRBV4-2; a possible D gene is TRBD1 (5 bases). The ends were cut back, 5 bases at V and 4 bases at J, with 14 bases in the middle. Germline loops: CDR1 LGHNA, CDR2 YNFKEQ. The CDR3 covers 14 residues. CDR3: CASSGTRGSTEAFF. DNA of the CDR3: TGTGCCAGCAGCGGAACCCGGGGGAGCACTGAAGCTTTCTTT.

The chain has TRBV9 and TRBJ2-2; D is perhaps TRBD2 (6 bases). CDR3 length: 16 amino acids. The germline CDR1 and CDR2 sequences are SGDLS and YYNGEE. V lost 4 bases and J 5 bases, leaving 18 bases between the germline ends. The CDR3 nucleotides read TGTGCCAGCAGCCTCCGGGGACTCGAAAGTACCGGGGAGCTGTTTTTT. Translation gives CASSLRGLESTGELFF. Complete variable domain (other parts from reference TRBV9 and TRBJ2-2): DSGVTQTPKHLITATGQRVTLRCSPRSGDLSVYWYQQSLDQGLQFLIQYYNGEERAKGNILERFSAQQFPDLHSELNLSSLELGDSALYFCASSLRGLESTGELFFGEGSRLTVL.

This chain links TRBV2 with TRBJ2-1; 12 bases line up with TRBD2. Germline-derived CDR1 and CDR2 are SNHLY and FYNNEI. This CDR3 is 14 amino acids long. The V segment lost 2 bases and the J segment 11 bases; nucleotides outside the gene matches: 4. The CDR3 loop is CASSESLAGGKQFF. As DNA, the CDR3 is TGTGCCAGCAGTGAAAGTCTAGCGGGGGGGAAGCAGTTCTTC.